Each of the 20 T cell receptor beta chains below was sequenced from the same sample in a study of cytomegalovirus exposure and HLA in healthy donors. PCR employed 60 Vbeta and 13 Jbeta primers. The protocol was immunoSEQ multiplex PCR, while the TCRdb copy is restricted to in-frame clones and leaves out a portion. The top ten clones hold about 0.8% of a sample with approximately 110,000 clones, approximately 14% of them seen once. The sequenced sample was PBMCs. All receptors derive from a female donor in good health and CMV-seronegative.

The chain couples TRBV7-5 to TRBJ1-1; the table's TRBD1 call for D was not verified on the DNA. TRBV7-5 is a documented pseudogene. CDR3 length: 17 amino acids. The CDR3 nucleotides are TGTGCCAGAAGCTTAGCGGGGCGACAGGAAATGAACACTGAAGCTTTCTTT. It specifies CARSLAGRQEMNTEAFF.

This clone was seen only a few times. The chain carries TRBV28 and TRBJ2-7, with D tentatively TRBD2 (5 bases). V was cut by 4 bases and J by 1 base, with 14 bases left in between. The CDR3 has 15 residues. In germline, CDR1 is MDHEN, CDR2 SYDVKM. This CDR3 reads CASSSLLADSYEQYF. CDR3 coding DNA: TGTGCCAGCAGTTCCCTCCTAGCTGATTCCTACGAGCAGTACTTC.

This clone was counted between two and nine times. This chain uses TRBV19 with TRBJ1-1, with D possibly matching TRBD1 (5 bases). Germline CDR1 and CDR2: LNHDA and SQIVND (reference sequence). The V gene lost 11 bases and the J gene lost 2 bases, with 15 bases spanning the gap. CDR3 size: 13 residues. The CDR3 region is CASLGGANTEAFF. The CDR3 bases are TGTGCCTCCTTAGGTGGGGCAAACACTGAAGCTTTCTTT.

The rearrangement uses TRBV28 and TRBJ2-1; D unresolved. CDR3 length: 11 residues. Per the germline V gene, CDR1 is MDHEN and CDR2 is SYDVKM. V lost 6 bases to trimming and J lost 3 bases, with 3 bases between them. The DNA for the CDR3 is TGTGCCAGCAGCCTCTACAATGAGCAGTTCTTC. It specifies CASSLYNEQFF.

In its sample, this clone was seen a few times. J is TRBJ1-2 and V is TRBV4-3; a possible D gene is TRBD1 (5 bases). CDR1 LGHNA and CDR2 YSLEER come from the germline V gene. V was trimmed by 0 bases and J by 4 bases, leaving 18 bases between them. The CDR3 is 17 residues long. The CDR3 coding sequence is TGCGCCAGCAGCCAAGACAGTCAGGGCAACCCCAGCTATGGCTACACCTTC. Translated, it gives CASSQDSQGNPSYGYTF.

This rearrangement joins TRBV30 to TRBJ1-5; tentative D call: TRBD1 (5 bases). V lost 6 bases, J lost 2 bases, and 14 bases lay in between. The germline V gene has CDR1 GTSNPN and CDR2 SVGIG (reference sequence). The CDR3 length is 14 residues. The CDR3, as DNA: TGTGCCTGCTCCCAGGGCGTCGGCAATCAGCCCCAGCATTTT. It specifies CACSQGVGNQPQHF.

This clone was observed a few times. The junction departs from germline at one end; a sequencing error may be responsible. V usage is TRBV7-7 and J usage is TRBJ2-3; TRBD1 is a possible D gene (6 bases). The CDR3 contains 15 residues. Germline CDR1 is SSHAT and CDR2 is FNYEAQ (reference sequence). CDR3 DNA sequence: TGTGCTAGCAGCCTACAGGGCCAGGTAGGAGATACGCAGTATTTT. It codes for CASSLQGQVGDTQYF.

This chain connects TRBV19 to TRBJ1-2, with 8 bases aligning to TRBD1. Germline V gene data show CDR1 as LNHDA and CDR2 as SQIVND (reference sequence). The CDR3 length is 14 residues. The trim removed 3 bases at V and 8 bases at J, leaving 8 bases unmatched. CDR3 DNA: TGTGCCAGTAGTATCTATCGACAGGGGAGAGGCTACACCTTC. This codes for CASSIYRQGRGYTF.

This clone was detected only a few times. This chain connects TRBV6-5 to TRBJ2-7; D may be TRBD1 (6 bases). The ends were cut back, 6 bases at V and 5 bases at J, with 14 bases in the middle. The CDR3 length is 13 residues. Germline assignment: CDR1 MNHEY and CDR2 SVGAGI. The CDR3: CASSTGYRNEQYF. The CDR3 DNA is TGTGCCAGCAGCACAGGGTATCGGAACGAGCAGTACTTC.

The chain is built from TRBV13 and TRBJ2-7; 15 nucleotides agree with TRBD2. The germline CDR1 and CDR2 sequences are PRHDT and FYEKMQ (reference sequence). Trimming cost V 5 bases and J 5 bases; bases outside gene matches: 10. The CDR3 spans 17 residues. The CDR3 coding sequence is TGTGCCAGCAGCCAAGGGACTAGCGGGAGGAATGGGGACGAGCAGTACTTC. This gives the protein CASSQGTSGRNGDEQYF.

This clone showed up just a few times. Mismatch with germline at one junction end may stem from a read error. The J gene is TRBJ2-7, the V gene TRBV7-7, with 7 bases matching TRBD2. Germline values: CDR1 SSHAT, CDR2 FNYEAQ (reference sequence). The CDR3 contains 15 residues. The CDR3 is CASSLRLAEGYEQYF. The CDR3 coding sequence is TGTGCTAGCAGCTTACGGCTAGCGGAAGGCTACGAGCAGTACTTC.

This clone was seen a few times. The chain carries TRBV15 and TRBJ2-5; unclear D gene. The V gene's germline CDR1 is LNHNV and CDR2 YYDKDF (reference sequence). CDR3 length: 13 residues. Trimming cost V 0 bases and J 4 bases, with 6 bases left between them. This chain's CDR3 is CATSRDLSETQYF. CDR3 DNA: TGTGCCACCAGCAGAGATCTATCAGAGACCCAGTACTTC. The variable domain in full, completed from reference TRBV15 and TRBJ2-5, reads DAMVIQNPRYQVTQFGKPVTLSCSQTLNHNVMYWYQQKSSQAPKLLFHYYDKDFNNEADTPDNFQSRRPNTSFCFLDIRSPGLGDTAMYLCATSRDLSETQYFGPGTRLLVL.

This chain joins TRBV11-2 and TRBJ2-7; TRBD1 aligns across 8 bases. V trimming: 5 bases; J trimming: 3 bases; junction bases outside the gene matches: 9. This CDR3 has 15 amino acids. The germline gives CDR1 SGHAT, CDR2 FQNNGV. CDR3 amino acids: CASSAQDREVYEQYF. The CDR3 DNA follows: TGTGCCAGCAGCGCCCAGGACAGGGAGGTCTACGAGCAGTACTTC.

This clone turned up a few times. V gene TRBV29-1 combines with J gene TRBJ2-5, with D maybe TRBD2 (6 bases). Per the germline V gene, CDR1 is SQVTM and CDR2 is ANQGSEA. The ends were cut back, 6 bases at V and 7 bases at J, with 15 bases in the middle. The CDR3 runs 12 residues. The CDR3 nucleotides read TGCAGCGTATGGGACGGGAGTGTGACCCAGTACTTC. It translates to CSVWDGSVTQYF.

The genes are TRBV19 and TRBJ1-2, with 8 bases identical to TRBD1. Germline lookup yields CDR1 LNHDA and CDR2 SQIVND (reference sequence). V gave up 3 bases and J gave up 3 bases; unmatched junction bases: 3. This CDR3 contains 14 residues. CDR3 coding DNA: TGTGCCAGTAGTATGACGGACAGGGACTATGGCTACACCTTC. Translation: CASSMTDRDYGYTF.

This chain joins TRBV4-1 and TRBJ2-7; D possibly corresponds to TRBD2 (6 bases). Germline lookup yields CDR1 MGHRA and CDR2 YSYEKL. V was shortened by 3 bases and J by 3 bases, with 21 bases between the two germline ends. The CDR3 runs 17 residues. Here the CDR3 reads CASSQDPGGTGVYEQYF. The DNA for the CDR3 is TGCGCCAGCAGCCAGGATCCAGGCGGGACTGGGGTCTACGAGCAGTACTTC.

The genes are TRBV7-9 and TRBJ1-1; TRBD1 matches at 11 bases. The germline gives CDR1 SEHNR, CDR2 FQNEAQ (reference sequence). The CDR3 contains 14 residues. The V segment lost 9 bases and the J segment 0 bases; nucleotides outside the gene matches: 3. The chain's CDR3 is CASGQGALNTEAFF. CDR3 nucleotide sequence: TGTGCCAGTGGACAGGGGGCTCTGAACACTGAAGCTTTCTTT.

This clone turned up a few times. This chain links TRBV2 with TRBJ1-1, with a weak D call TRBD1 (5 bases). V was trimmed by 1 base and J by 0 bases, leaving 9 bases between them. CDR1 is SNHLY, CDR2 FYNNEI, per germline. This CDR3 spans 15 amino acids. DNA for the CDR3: TGTGCCAGCAGTGAAGAATGGGGGGTGAACACTGAAGCTTTCTTT. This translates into CASSEEWGVNTEAFF.

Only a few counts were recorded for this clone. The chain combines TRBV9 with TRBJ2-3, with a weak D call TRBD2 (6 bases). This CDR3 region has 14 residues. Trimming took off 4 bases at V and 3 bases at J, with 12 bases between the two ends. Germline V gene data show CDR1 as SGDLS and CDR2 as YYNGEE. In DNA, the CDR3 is TGTGCCAGCAGCTTGGGGACTTCGACAGATACGCAGTATTTT. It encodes CASSLGTSTDTQYF.

The CDR3 DNA reads TGTGCCAGTAGAGGCGGGGGGCCCGGCACCGGGGAGCTGTTTTTT. Translating it yields CASRGGGPGTGELFF. This chain uses TRBV19 with TRBJ2-2; TRBD2 aligns across 8 bases. V shed 6 bases, J shed 4 bases, and the junction held 7 bases outside the gene matches. The germline gives CDR1 LNHDA, CDR2 SQIVND (reference sequence). This CDR3 has 15 residues.